The 22 T cell receptor beta chains below all came from one sample that was sequenced in a study of beta chain features in type 1 diabetes. The study's findings and limits: Shorter TCRB CDR3s, moderately but significantly so, marked every one of the four CD4+ subsets in Type 1 diabetes patients.

All of the isolated RNA was reverse transcribed, so expressed TCRB transcripts were sequenced. TCRdb keeps only in-frame clones here, not all; method: immunoSEQ multiplex PCR. The sample carries 200,000 to 300,000 clones, approximately 15% recorded once. Their target antigens are unknown. Sequenced material: naive CD4+ T cells from blood. All receptors derive from a man aged 25 to 45 with type 1 diabetes.

This clone was observed a handful of times. The chain uses TRBV11-2 and TRBJ2-7; D unclear. CDR3 length: 14 amino acids. Trimming left V 8 bases short and J 6 bases short, with 20 bases between. Germline lookup yields CDR1 SGHAT and CDR2 FQNNGV. The CDR3 DNA sequence: TGTGCCAGCTCCACCCCGGTTGGAGATGGCGAGCAGTACTTC. As protein: CASSTPVGDGEQYF.

V is TRBV5-6 and J is TRBJ1-6; weak D call: TRBD1 (6 bases). This CDR3 is built from 14 residues. Germline CDR1 reads SGHDT; CDR2 reads YYEEEE. Trimming shortened V by 4 bases and J by 8 bases, and 13 bases separated the two germline ends. The chain's CDR3 is CASSTGQPYSPLHF. As DNA, the CDR3 is TGTGCCAGCAGCACCGGACAGCCCTATTCACCCCTCCACTTT.

The V gene is TRBV5-1, the J gene TRBJ2-5, with 8 bases identical to TRBD2. The CDR3 has 13 residues. In germline, CDR1 is SGHRS, CDR2 YFSETQ. Trimming cost V 3 bases and J 3 bases; bases outside gene matches: 1. CDR3 sequence reads: CASSSGLEETQYF. CDR3 bases: TGCGCCAGCAGCTCGGGACTAGAAGAGACCCAGTACTTC.

This clone was found a few times. CDR3 residues: CASSPVAASSYEQYF. In DNA form, the CDR3 reads TGTGCCAGCAGCCCCGTAGCTGCTAGCTCCTACGAGCAGTACTTC. The J gene is TRBJ2-7, the V gene TRBV7-9; unclear D gene. The CDR3 spans 15 residues. Between the trimmed V and J ends, which lost 5 bases and 0 bases, there was a span of 14 bases. Germline CDR1 and CDR2: SEHNR and FQNEAQ (reference sequence). Drawing the rest from reference TRBV7-9 and TRBJ2-7, the complete variable domain is DTGVSQNPRHKITKRGQNVTFRCDPISEHNRLYWYRQTLGQGPEFLTYFQNEAQLEKSRLLSDRFSAERPKGSFSTLEIQRTEQGDSAMYLCASSPVAASSYEQYFGPGTRLTVT.

Only a few counts were recorded for this clone. The rearrangement joins TRBV2 to TRBJ2-7, with D possibly TRBD2 on 6 matching bases. Per the germline V gene, CDR1 is SNHLY and CDR2 is FYNNEI. The length of the CDR3 is 13 residues. The V gene lost 6 bases and the J gene lost 6 bases, with 15 bases spanning the gap. The CDR3 reads CASRNTLGGEQYF. For the CDR3, the DNA is TGTGCCAGCAGGAACACCTTGGGGGGCGAGCAGTACTTC.

This clone has a handful of counts. CDR3 in DNA: TGCGCCAGCAGCGTTTCAGGGGCGAGGGAGACCCAGTACTTC. It yields the protein CASSVSGARETQYF. The chain joins TRBV5-1 to TRBJ2-5, with D perhaps matching TRBD1 (6 bases). In germline, CDR1 is SGHRS, CDR2 YFSETQ. V was clipped by 4 bases and J by 5 bases, with 15 bases between them. The length of the CDR3 is 14 residues.

V and J are TRBV7-9 and TRBJ1-2; 9 bases line up with TRBD1. Germline V CDR1 and CDR2: SEHNR, FQNEAQ (reference sequence). The CDR3 length is 13 residues. Trimming cost V 6 bases and J 7 bases; bases outside gene matches: 6. As DNA, the CDR3 is TGTGCCAGCAGTCGGGGGACAGGGCTTGGCTACACCTTC. It specifies CASSRGTGLGYTF.

The V gene is TRBV30, the J gene TRBJ2-4; TRBD2 is a possible D gene (6 bases). The CDR3 has 16 amino acids. CDR1 and CDR2 (germline): GTSNPN, SVGIG (reference sequence). V lost 2 bases, J lost 2 bases, and 16 bases lay in between. CDR3 in DNA: TGTGCCTGGAGTACCCCCCGGGCGGGGTCCAAAAACATTCAGTACTTC. Protein sequence: CAWSTPRAGSKNIQYF.

This chain connects TRBV19 to TRBJ2-1; D perhaps matches TRBD2 (7 bases). CDR3 length: 17 residues. The V end lost 0 bases, the J end lost 5 bases, and 17 bases lay between the germline ends. CDR1 and CDR2 (germline): LNHDA, SQIVND (reference sequence). The CDR3 DNA is TGTGCCAGTAGTATAGAAAGGGGGGGGGCCAAGAACAATGAGCAGTTCTTC. Translated: CASSIERGGAKNNEQFF.

The genes are TRBV27 and TRBJ1-5; perhaps TRBD1 as D (6 bases). The CDR3 is 15 residues long. Looked up from germline, CDR1 is MNHEY and CDR2 is SMNVEV (reference sequence). V was cut by 8 bases and J by 4 bases, with 18 bases left in between. CDR3 sequence: CASLLRQGLNQPQHF. The CDR3 bases are TGTGCCAGCCTCTTAAGGCAGGGGTTGAATCAGCCCCAGCATTTT.

There are a few counts of this clone. The genes are TRBV7-8 and TRBJ1-2, with 8 bases that match TRBD1. The CDR3 is made up of 14 amino acids. The trim removed 5 bases at V and 5 bases at J, leaving 7 bases unmatched. Germline V gives CDR1 SGHVS, CDR2 FQNEAQ. The DNA of the CDR3 is TGTGCCAGCAGCAGAGCGACAGGGGATTATGGCTACACCTTC. This encodes CASSRATGDYGYTF.

The V gene is TRBV6-1, the J gene TRBJ2-4; D ambiguous. Germline-derived CDR1 and CDR2 are MNHNS and SASEGT. V was trimmed by 2 bases and J by 6 bases, leaving 8 bases between them. The CDR3 length is 13 residues. This chain's CDR3 is CASSETIVNIQYF. DNA for the CDR3: TGTGCCAGCAGTGAAACTATCGTAAACATTCAGTACTTC.

The V call is TRBV2, the J call TRBJ1-1; TRBD1 might be the D (5 bases). The CDR3 is made up of 14 amino acids. V lost 8 bases, J lost 1 base, and 14 bases lay in between. From germline, CDR1 is SNHLY and CDR2 FYNNEI. The chain's CDR3 is CASQLTRENTEAFF. The CDR3 DNA reads TGTGCCAGCCAATTGACCAGGGAGAACACTGAAGCTTTCTTT.

The rearrangement joins TRBV2 to TRBJ2-3; D may be TRBD2 (5 bases). The CDR3 runs to 13 residues. Germline values: CDR1 SNHLY, CDR2 FYNNEI. The V and J ends lost 6 bases and 4 bases respectively, with 11 bases between them. DNA of the CDR3: TGTGCCAGCAGAGTCGAGGGTCCAGATACGCAGTATTTT. Its translation is CASRVEGPDTQYF.

In its sample, this clone was seen a few times. The chain links TRBV9 to TRBJ2-3; a possible D gene is TRBD2 (6 bases). The germline gives CDR1 SGDLS, CDR2 YYNGEE. The CDR3 extends over 17 amino acids. V dropped 0 bases and J dropped 6 bases, with 20 bases sitting between them. DNA for the CDR3: TGTGCCAGCAGCGTAGCCACGTCGGCGGGACGGGGCGATACGCAGTATTTT. It codes for CASSVATSAGRGDTQYF.

This clone was seen more than once but under ten times. The J gene is TRBJ1-1, the V gene TRBV6-5; 9 bases map to TRBD1. This CDR3 has 16 amino acids. J lost 5 bases, V lost 2 bases, and 9 bases had no gene match. Germline assignment: CDR1 MNHEY and CDR2 SVGAGI. This CDR3 reads CASSYTGQGIRTEAFF. Written as DNA, the CDR3 is TGTGCCAGCAGTTACACCGGACAGGGGATACGAACTGAAGCTTTCTTT.

This clone was picked up a small number of times. V usage is TRBV11-2 and J usage is TRBJ2-7, with 7 nucleotides matching TRBD2. Germline trimming cut 5 bases from V and 3 bases from J; bases unmatched to any gene: 7. The CDR3 contains 14 residues. The V gene's germline CDR1 is SGHAT and CDR2 FQNNGV. CDR3 loop: CASSRDAGDYEQYF. CDR3 in DNA: TGTGCCAGCAGCAGGGACGCGGGGGACTACGAGCAGTACTTC.

This clone has more than one count but fewer than ten. This chain links TRBV11-2 with TRBJ2-1, with 8 bases identical to TRBD2. Germline loops: CDR1 SGHAT, CDR2 FQNNGV. The ends lost 5 bases at V and 5 bases at J; junction bases unmatched: 8. This CDR3 has 15 amino acids. CDR3 DNA: TGTGCCAGCAGCCGTACGGGAGGGAGGAACAATGAGCAGTTCTTC. This codes for CASSRTGGRNNEQFF. Full variable domain (remainder filled in from reference TRBV11-2 and TRBJ2-1): EAGVAQSPRYKIIEKRQSVAFWCNPISGHATLYWYQQILGQGPKLLIQFQNNGVVDDSQLPKDRFSAERLKGVDSTLKIQPAKLEDSAVYLCASSRTGGRNNEQFFGPGTRLTVL.

The table lists this clone with a few counts. The rearrangement links TRBV14 to TRBJ2-1, with TRBD2 matching 11 bases. Germline assignment: CDR1 SGHDN and CDR2 FVKESK. This CDR3 has 15 amino acids. The V segment lost 5 bases and the J segment 2 bases; nucleotides outside the gene matches: 2. CDR3 protein: CASSKGLAAYNEQFF. CDR3 DNA: TGTGCCAGCAGCAAGGGACTAGCGGCCTACAATGAGCAGTTCTTC. The whole variable domain, filled in from reference TRBV14 and TRBJ2-1, reads EAGVTQFPSHSVIEKGQTVTLRCDPISGHDNLYWYRRVMGKEIKFLLHFVKESKQDESGMPNNRFLAERTGGTYSTLKVQPAELEDSGVYFCASSKGLAAYNEQFFGPGTRLTVL.

In this sample, this clone turned up a few times. V and J are TRBV18 and TRBJ2-1; weak D call: TRBD1 (5 bases). The CDR3 length is 14 residues. Germline lookup yields CDR1 KGHSH and CDR2 LQKENI. V was trimmed by 2 bases and J by 9 bases, leaving 14 bases between them. CDR3 coding DNA: TGTGCCAGCTCACCAACCGGTCAGGGCGGTGAGCAGTTCTTC. This sequence encodes CASSPTGQGGEQFF.

The rearrangement uses TRBV18 and TRBJ2-2; TRBD1 aligns across 10 bases. This CDR3 comprises 16 residues. Trimming removed 5 bases from V and 2 bases from J; junction bases left unmatched: 5. Germline CDR1 KGHSH, CDR2 LQKENI. For the CDR3, the DNA is TGTGCCAGCTCAGCCCGGGACAGGGGTAACACCGGGGAGCTGTTTTTT. Protein: CASSARDRGNTGELFF.

The rearrangement links TRBV7-9 to TRBJ2-7, with D perhaps TRBD1 (5 bases). The CDR3 spans 16 residues. The V end lost 1 base, the J end lost 6 bases, and 19 bases lay between the germline ends. Germline CDR1 SEHNR, CDR2 FQNEAQ (reference sequence). The CDR3 nucleotides are TGTGCCAGCAGCTTAGATGTGGCTGGGGCCGGTGGCGAGCAGTACTTC. Protein sequence: CASSLDVAGAGGEQYF.